These T cell receptor beta chains were read from a single sample in a study of blood T cells in healthy people across ages. Via MiXCR, TCRdb re-called the 5' RACE reads, giving one row per CDR3 protein. The sample has under 2 million distinct CDR3 sequences, roughly 32% seen once. Sequencing used blood. These receptors were taken from a woman aged 30 to 39 in good health. The CDR3 runs from the conserved cysteine through the conserved F or W. D genes are given only for firm matches. Only part of the rows carry a size: once, few, many, or a class if the clone is expanded.

d_gene	abundance	j_gene	v_gene	CDR3nt	CDR3aa
NA	NA	TRBJ2-5	TRBV30	TGTGCCTGGAGTGAACTCCGGCAGACCCAGTACTTC	CAWSELRQTQYF
NA	NA	TRBJ1-1	TRBV4-1	TGCGCCAGCAGCCAAATCTGGGGAGGGAACACTGAAGCTTTCTTT	CASSQIWGGNTEAFF
NA	few	TRBJ2-7	TRBV3-1	TGTGCCAGCAGCCAAACGAACGCGAGGTCGGAGTACTTC	CASSQTNARSEYF
NA	NA	TRBJ1-1	TRBV3-1	TGTGCCAGCAGCCAAGCGAGTAGGAGGACTGAAGCTTTCTTT	CASSQASRRTEAFF
NA	NA	TRBJ1-1	TRBV3-1	TGTGCCTGCAGGCGACCGGGGTCTGAAGCTTTCTTT	CACRRPGSEAFF
NA	NA	TRBJ2-5	TRBV4-2	TGTGCCAGCAGCCGCAGTATGGGGGAGACCCAGTACTTC	CASSRSMGETQYF
NA	few	TRBJ2-3	TRBV29-1	TGCAGCGTTGTAAGGGAGAGCACAGATACGCAGTATTTT	CSVVRESTDTQYF
TRBD2	NA	TRBJ2-1	TRBV20-1	TGCAGTGCTAGAAGTGTAGCGGGAGGCCGCCTCTACAATGAGCAGTTCTTC	CSARSVAGGRLYNEQFF
NA	NA	TRBJ2-2	TRBV6-1	TGTGCCGCGATAAGCCCCGGGACTCCCTCGGGCGGGGAGCTGTTTTTT	CAAISPGTPSGGELFF
TRBD2	NA	TRBJ2-5	TRBV7-2	TGTGCCAGCAGCTTAGTGGATAGCGGGAGGGAGACCCAGTACTTC	CASSLVDSGRETQYF
NA	NA	TRBJ1-2	TRBV5-6	TGTGCCAGCAGCCCGCGATTAGAATTTTATGGCTACACCTTC	CASSPRLEFYGYTF
NA	NA	TRBJ1-1	TRBV18	TGTGCCAGCTCACCCTTTAAGAACACTGAAGCTTTCTTT	CASSPFKNTEAFF
NA	NA	TRBJ2-7	TRBV2	TGTGCCAGCAGTGAAGCAACTAAGCAGTACTTC	CASSEATKQYF
NA	NA	TRBJ1-3	TRBV27	TGTGCCAGCAGTTTATCCCAGGGATCCGGAAACACCATATATTTT	CASSLSQGSGNTIYF
TRBD2	few	TRBJ2-1	TRBV27	TGTGCCAGCAGTTCTAGCGGGAAAGTCAATGAGCAGTTCTTC	CASSSSGKVNEQFF
TRBD1	few	TRBJ1-2	TRBV5-1	TGTGCCAGCAGCCGGGACAGGGAGTATGGCTACACCTTC	CASSRDREYGYTF
NA	few	TRBJ1-1	TRBV29-1	TGCAGCCTGAAGGCGGGGACCGTAATAGCTGAAGCTTTCTTT	CSLKAGTVIAEAFF
NA	few	TRBJ1-2	TRBV6-5	TGTGCCAGCAGTTACTCTTCAGGGAGTGCGGGCTACACCTTC	CASSYSSGSAGYTF
NA	NA	TRBJ2-7	TRBV9	TGTGCCAACAGCAATGCGAACGAGCAGTACTTC	CANSNANEQYF
TRBD2	few	TRBJ2-1	TRBV20-1	TGCAGTGCTGCTCTTAGCGGGGGGATATCCTACAATGAGCAGTTCTTC	CSAALSGGISYNEQFF
TRBD1	few	TRBJ2-1	TRBV7-9	TGTGCCAGCAGCGTGAGACAGGGTCCCCTTTACAATGAGCAGTTCTTC	CASSVRQGPLYNEQFF
NA	NA	TRBJ2-5	TRBV20-1	TGCAGTGCTAGTCAGACGGGACTCTACAATGAGCAGTACTTC	CSASQTGLYNEQYF
NA	NA	TRBJ1-2	TRBV6-2/TRBV6-3	TGTGCCAGCAGAAGGACAGTGTGCTATGGCTACACCTTC	CASRRTVCYGYTF
NA	NA	TRBJ1-2	TRBV4-2	TGTGCCAGCAGTTCAAGAGCAGGCAATCATGGCTACACCTTC	CASSSRAGNHGYTF
TRBD2	few	TRBJ2-3	TRBV7-6	TGTGCCAGCAGCAAAACGGGACTAGCGAAGGCAGATACGCAGTATTTT	CASSKTGLAKADTQYF
NA	many	TRBJ1-2	TRBV29-1	TGCAGCGCCCCAACTGCCGAGCCGGGCAGGACCCACTATGGCTACACCTTC	CSAPTAEPGRTHYGYTF
NA	NA	TRBJ2-7	TRBV29-1	TGCAGCGTTGAAGAGAGACAGAGAGGATGGGAGCAGTACTTC	CSVEERQRGWEQYF
TRBD2	NA	TRBJ2-1	TRBV13	TGTGCCAGCAGCTTCCTAGCGGGAGCCAATGAGCAGTTCTTC	CASSFLAGANEQFF